This T cell receptor beta chain derives from a study of graft-versus-host responses after intestinal transplantation. Study-level background: Each patient got anti-thymocyte globulin induction, then tacrolimus and steroids for around 3 years. Regarding the study as a whole: Early post-transplant declines in HvG were associated with peak levels of circulating GvH clones.

Trimming removed 7 bases from V and 8 bases from J; junction bases left unmatched: 12. The CDR3 length is 15 residues. In germline, CDR1 is MNHNS, CDR2 SASEGT. About this clone itself: Its antigen is unidentified.

The method was immunoSEQ multiplex PCR; TCRdb's version includes in-frame clones alone and lacks a portion of them. The sample lists around 120,000 clones; about nine tenths were seen once. The rearrangement uses TRBV6-1 and TRBJ1-2; 11 nucleotides agree with TRBD1. This clonotype was obtained from a human donor who received an intestinal transplant. Here the sequenced sample was unstimulated CD4+ T cells sorted from spleen or lymph node cells, taken before intestinal transplant. This chain's CDR3 is CASNQAGTGGGGYTF. Here the CDR3 DNA reads TGTGCCAGCAACCAGGCCGGGACAGGGGGAGGAGGCTACACCTTC.